Given below is one TCR beta chain in context. Its antigen is not identified. Trimming at V came to 3 bases and at J to 4 bases, leaving 4 bases not matched to a gene. The CDR3 length is 15 residues. Germline loops: CDR1 SGHRS, CDR2 YFSETQ. This sample was included in a study of radiotherapy plus CTLA-4 blockade in lung cancer. Across the study: Objective responses were documented in about 20% of patients, with disease control in 31%.

Findings and caveats of the study: Reported findings show early blood T cell clone dynamics, with interferon-beta, best predicted response. Once radiotherapy plus ipilimumab had been given, TCR clones derived from tumor expanded in blood.

Sequenced by immunoSEQ multiplex PCR; TCRdb stores in-frame clones only, minus some. The table lists approximately 60,000 clones, approximately 75% of them singletons. Focal radiation and CTLA-4 blockade (ipilimumab) were tested in chemo-refractory metastatic non-small-cell lung cancer patients. The V gene is TRBV5-1, the J gene TRBJ2-2, with 9 nucleotides matching TRBD1. This TCR came from a human donor with non-small cell lung cancer who had a complete response to radiotherapy plus ipilimumab. The source material was peripheral blood, sampled from a patient treated with radiotherapy plus ipilimumab. This chain's CDR3 is CASSSGTGSTGELFF. In nucleotides, the CDR3 is TGCGCCAGCAGCTCCGGGACAGGGAGCACCGGGGAGCTGTTTTTT.